This T cell receptor beta chain appears in the sequencing data of a study of shared clonotypes between healthy human individuals. The V end was cut by 0 bases, the J end by 4 bases, with 5 bases between. Germline V gene sequence: CDR1 SGDLS, CDR2 YYNGEE. The CDR3 contains 13 residues. Donors were Caucasian adults residing in Nashville, Tennessee, USA. PCR replicates performed on unsorted PBMC used about 300 ng DNA, roughly 27,000 T cell genomes. The repertoire was sequenced with immunoSEQ multiplex PCR; TCRdb's copy has only in-frame clones and lacks some. The sample consists of about 520,000 clones, over 70% of them appearing once.

The chain uses TRBV9 and TRBJ1-3; D ambiguous. The sequenced sample consisted of PBMCs. The TCR comes from a woman in her 40s in good health. Some clones in this sample may be carry-over from other donors' samples. The chain's CDR3 is CASSVGGGNTIYF. CDR3 in DNA: TGTGCCAGCAGCGTAGGTGGCGGAAACACCATATATTTT.